The TCR beta chain described here comes from a study of low-dose radiotherapy and immunotherapy resistance in tumors. Study context: Treatment of Cohort 1 consisted of 0.5 Gy per fraction every 2 weeks, adding up to 6.5 Gy. The patients were given nivolumab 240 mg every two weeks and ipilimumab 1 mg/kg every six weeks, through an intravenous route. Doses delivered to Cohort 2 were 1 Gy per fraction every two weeks, amounting to 13 Gy over 26 weeks.

This clonotype was counted ten times or more. With 2 bases removed from V and 6 bases from J, the gap between germline ends came to 9 bases. Germline V lookup: CDR1 GTSNPN, CDR2 SVGIG (reference sequence). The CDR3 has 12 residues. TRAV- and TRBV-specific primers were used for first-strand cDNA, which covered alpha and beta chains. TCRs were amplified for roughly 20 PCR cycles with a constant-region primer and V-primer adapter. TCRdb re-analysed the reads in MiXCR, keeping a single row per CDR3 protein. Of about 84,000 distinct CDR3 sequences in the sample, around 17% were seen once. Time point in this sample: after trial treatment. As for treatment: LDRT plus nivolumab, ipilimumab, low-dose cyclophosphamide and aspirin (RACIN trial). Ipilimumab, nivolumab, aspirin, low-dose cyclophosphamide and low-dose radiotherapy were administered to donors.

The receptor was derived from a male donor with prostate cancer. Sequencing was performed on PBMCs, taken after low-dose radiotherapy plus immunotherapy. J is TRBJ2-3 and V is TRBV30; D call uncertain. As DNA, the CDR3 is TGTGCCTGGAGTCCCGTCACCGATACGCAGTATTTT. This gives the protein CAWSPVTDTQYF.